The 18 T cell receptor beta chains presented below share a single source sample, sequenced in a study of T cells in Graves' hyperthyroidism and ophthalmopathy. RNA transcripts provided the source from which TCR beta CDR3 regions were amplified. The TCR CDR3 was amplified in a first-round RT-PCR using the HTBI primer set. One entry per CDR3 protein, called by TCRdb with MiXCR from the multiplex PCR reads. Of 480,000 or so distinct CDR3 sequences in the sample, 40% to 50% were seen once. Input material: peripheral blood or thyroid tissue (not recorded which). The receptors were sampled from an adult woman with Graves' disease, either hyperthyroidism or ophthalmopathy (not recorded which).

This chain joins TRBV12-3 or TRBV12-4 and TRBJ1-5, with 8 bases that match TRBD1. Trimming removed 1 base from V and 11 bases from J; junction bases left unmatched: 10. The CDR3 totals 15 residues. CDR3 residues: CASSLGQGRQETQHF. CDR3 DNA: TGTGCCAGCAGTTTAGGACAGGGGAGGCAAGAGACCCAGCATTTT.

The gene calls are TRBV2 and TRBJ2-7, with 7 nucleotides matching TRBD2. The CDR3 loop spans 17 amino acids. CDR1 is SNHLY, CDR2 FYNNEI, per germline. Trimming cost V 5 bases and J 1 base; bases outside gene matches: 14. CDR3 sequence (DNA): TGTGCCAGCAGTTTGTTTAGCGGGCGCCTCGGGTCCTACGAGCAGTACTTC. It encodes CASSLFSGRLGSYEQYF.

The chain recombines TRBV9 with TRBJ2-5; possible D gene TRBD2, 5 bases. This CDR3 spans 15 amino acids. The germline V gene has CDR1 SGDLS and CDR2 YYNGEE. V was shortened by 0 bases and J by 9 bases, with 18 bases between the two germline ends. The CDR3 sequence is CASSVGGASNQPQYF. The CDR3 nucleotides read TGTGCCAGCAGCGTAGGGGGAGCTAGCAATCAGCCCCAGTACTTC.

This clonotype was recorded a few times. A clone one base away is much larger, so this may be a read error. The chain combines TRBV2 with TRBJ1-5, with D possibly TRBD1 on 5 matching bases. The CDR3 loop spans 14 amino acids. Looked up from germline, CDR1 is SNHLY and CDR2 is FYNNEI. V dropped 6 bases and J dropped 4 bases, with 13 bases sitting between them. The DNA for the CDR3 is TGTGCCAGCAGGACCAGACGGGGGAATCAGCCCCAGCATTTT. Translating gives CASRTRRGNQPQHF.

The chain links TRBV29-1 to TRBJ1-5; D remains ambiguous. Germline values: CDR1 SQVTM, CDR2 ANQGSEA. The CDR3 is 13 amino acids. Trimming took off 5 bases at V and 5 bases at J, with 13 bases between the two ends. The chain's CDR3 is CSVKARGDQPQHF. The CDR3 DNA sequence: TGCAGCGTTAAGGCACGGGGAGATCAGCCCCAGCATTTT.

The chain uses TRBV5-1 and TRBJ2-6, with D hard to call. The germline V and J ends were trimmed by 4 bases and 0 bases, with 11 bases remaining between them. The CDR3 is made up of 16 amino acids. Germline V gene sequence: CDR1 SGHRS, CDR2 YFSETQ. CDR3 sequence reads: CASSGTTDSGANVLTF. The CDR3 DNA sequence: TGCGCCAGCAGCGGAACTACAGACTCTGGGGCCAACGTCCTGACTTTC. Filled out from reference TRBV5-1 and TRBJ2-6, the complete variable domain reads KAGVTQTPRYLIKTRGQQVTLSCSPISGHRSVSWYQQTPGQGLQFLFEYFSETQRNKGNFPGRFSGRQFSNSRSEMNVSTLELGDSALYLCASSGTTDSGANVLTFGAGSRLTVL.

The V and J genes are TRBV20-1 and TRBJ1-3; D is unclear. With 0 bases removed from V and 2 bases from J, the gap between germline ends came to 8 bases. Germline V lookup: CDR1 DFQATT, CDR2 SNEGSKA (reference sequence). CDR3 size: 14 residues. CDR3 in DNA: TGCAGTGCTAGAGACGCGCCTCCTGGAAACACCATATATTTT. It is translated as CSARDAPPGNTIYF.

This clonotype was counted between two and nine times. The CDR3 DNA reads as TGTGCCAGCAGCCGTGGACTAGCGGGAGTTGAGACCCAGTACTTC. Its protein product is CASSRGLAGVETQYF. The chain employs TRBV7-3 and TRBJ2-5, with 13 positions matching TRBD2. Germline V gives CDR1 SGHTA, CDR2 FQGTGA. This CDR3 contains 15 residues. Germline trimming cut 5 bases from V and 5 bases from J; bases unmatched to any gene: 5. The variable domain in full, completed from reference TRBV7-3 and TRBJ2-5, reads GAGVSQTPSNKVTEKGKYVELRCDPISGHTALYWYRQSLGQGPEFLIYFQGTGAADDSGLPNDRFFAVRPEGSVSTLKIQRTERGDSAVYLCASSRGLAGVETQYFGPGTRLLVL.

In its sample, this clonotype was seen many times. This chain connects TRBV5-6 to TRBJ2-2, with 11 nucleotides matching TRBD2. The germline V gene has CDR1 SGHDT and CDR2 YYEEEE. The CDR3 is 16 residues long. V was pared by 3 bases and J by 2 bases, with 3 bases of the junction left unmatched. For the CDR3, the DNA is TGTGCCAGCAGCTACGGACTAGCGGGTAACACCGGGGAGCTGTTTTTT. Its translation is CASSYGLAGNTGELFF.

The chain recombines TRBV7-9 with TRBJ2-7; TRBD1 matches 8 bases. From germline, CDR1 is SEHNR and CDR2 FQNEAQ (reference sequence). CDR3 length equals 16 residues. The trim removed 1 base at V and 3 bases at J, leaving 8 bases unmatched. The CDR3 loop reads CASSLGPRDRNYEQYF. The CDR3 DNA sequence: TGTGCCAGCAGCTTAGGACCCCGGGACAGGAACTACGAGCAGTACTTC.

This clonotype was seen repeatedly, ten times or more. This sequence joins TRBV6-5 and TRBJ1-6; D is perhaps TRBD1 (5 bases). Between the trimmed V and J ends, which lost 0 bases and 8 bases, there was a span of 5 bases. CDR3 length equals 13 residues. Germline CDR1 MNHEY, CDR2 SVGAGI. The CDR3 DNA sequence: TGTGCCAGCAGTTACTCAGGGGATTCACCCCTCCACTTT. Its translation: CASSYSGDSPLHF.

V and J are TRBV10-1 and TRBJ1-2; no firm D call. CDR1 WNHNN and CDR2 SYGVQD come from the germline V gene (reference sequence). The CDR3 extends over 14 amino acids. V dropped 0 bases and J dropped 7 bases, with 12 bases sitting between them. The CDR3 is CASSESVAAGGYTF. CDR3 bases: TGCGCCAGCAGTGAGTCGGTGGCGGCAGGTGGCTACACCTTC.

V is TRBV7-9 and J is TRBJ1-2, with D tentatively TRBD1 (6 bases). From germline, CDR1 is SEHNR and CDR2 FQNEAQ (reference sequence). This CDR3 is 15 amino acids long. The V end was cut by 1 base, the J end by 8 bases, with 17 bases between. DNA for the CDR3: TGTGCCAGCAGCTTAGGAAGCGGGGGCGTCGGGGGCTACACCTTC. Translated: CASSLGSGGVGGYTF.

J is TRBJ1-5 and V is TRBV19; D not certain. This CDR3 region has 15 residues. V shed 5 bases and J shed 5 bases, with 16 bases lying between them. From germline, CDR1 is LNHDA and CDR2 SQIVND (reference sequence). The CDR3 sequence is CASSWISGIYQPQHF. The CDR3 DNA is TGTGCCAGTAGTTGGATTTCCGGGATATATCAGCCCCAGCATTTT.

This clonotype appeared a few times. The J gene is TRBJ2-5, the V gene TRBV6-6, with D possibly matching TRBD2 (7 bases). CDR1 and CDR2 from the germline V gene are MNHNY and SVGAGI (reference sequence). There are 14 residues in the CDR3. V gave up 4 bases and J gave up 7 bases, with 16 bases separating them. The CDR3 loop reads CASSSSLGGRTQYF. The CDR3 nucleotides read TGTGCCAGCAGTTCAAGTTTGGGGGGGCGGACCCAGTACTTC.

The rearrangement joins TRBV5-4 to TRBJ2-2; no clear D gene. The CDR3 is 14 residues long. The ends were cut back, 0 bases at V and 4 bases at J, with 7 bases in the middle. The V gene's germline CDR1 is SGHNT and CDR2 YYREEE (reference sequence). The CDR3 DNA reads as TGTGCCAGCAGCTTGGGGGCCACCACCGGGGAGCTGTTTTTT. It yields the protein CASSLGATTGELFF.

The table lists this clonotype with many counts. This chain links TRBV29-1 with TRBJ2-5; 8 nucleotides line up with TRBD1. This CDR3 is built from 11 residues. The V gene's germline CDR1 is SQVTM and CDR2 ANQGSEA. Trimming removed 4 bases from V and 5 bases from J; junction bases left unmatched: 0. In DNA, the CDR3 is TGCAGCGTTGGACAGGGGGAGACCCAGTACTTC. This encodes CSVGQGETQYF.

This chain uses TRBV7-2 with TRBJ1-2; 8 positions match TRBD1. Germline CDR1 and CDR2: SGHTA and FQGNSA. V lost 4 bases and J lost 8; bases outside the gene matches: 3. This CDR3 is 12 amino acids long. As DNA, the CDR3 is TGTGCCAGCAGCTCAGGGGGCATCGGCTACACCTTC. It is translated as CASSSGGIGYTF.